Many counts were recorded for the clone carrying this TCR beta chain. What it binds is unknown. Via MiXCR, TCRdb re-called the multiplex PCR reads, giving one row per CDR3 protein. Of roughly 130,000 distinct CDR3 sequences listed, approximately 20% are singletons. This sample is drawn from a study of breast tumors, draining lymph nodes, adjacent tissues. General observations from the study: Findings are consistent with lymph node origin and intratumoral expansion of most tumor T cells. Luminal-like breast cancer showed significantly higher tumor–nontumor repertoire similarity than basal-like. Compared with lymph nodes, tumors were less diverse; compared with nontumor tissue, more.

Breast cancer patients provided tissue from their axillary draining lymph nodes. Source material: axillary lymph node tissue. The receptor was derived from a female donor with breast cancer. Some clones in this sample may be carry-over from other donors' samples.

The DNA for the CDR3 is TGTGCCAGCAGGGGGGACAGGGAAAATTCACCCCTCCACTTT. The encoded protein is CASRGDRENSPLHF. The gene calls are TRBV5-4 and TRBJ1-6; TRBD1 matches 9 bases. The V segment lost 5 bases and the J segment 7 bases; nucleotides outside the gene matches: 4. Germline V gene lookup returns CDR1 SGHNT and CDR2 YYREEE (reference sequence). The length of the CDR3 is 14 residues.